The present T cell receptor beta chain was sequenced within a study of blood T cell repertoires in COVID-19. Background on the study: Samples came from the United States, Italy and Spain, spanning acute and convalescent COVID-19. Sources were T cells, B-cell-depleted T cells, or PBMCs; the material itself was cDNA or gDNA.

Original methodology: Counts of nucleated cells, estimated from reference gene primer amplification, were obtained. Produced via immunoSEQ multiplex PCR; TCRdb's table is partial and in-frame only. V and J calls and clone size are given by that table; D and trimming were obtained from the DNA. This sample has 100,000 to 150,000 clones; over 75% occur once, and the top ten carry roughly 1.2%. CDR1 and CDR2 from the germline V gene are SGHRS and YFSETQ. The V end was cut by 3 bases, the J end by 5 bases, with 9 bases between. The CDR3 runs 13 residues. The source is a woman at least 80 years old with acute or convalescent COVID-19. V is TRBV5-1 and J is TRBJ1-5, with D maybe TRBD1 (5 bases). Sequenced input: peripheral blood. CDR3 coding DNA: TGCGCCAGCAGCTATGCGGGGGATCAGCCCCAGCATTTT. Its protein product is CASSYAGDQPQHF.